These T cell receptor beta chains were read from a single sample in a study of T cell changes during pregnancy in multiple sclerosis. Clones were read by immunoSEQ multiplex PCR, and TCRdb kept only the in-frame ones, dropping some. Of more than 65,000 clones listed, about nine tenths were seen once; the top ten hold more than 2%. The source material was peripheral blood, sampled in the first trimester of pregnancy. The origin of the receptors is a female donor with multiple sclerosis, enrolled in a pregnancy study. CDR3s include the opening cysteine and the closing phenylalanine or tryptophan. D genes are given only for firm matches. Clone size is given for some rows only: seen once, a few or many times, or a class if the clone is expanded.

CDR3: CASSLVGPDTQYF
DNA: TGTGCCAGCAGCTTAGTGGGCCCAGATACGCAGTATTTT
size: once
length: 13
J: TRBJ2-3
V: TRBV7-9
D: -

CDR3: CASSFLGDYTDTQYF
DNA: TGTGCCAGCAGTTTTTTGGGGGACTACACAGATACGCAGTATTTT
size: -
length: 15
J: TRBJ2-3
V: TRBV6-5
D: TRBD2

CDR3: CATSRDRGSSEKLFF
DNA: TGTGCCACCAGCAGAGATCGAGGGTCTTCTGAAAAACTGTTTTTT
size: -
length: 15
J: TRBJ1-4
V: TRBV15
D: -

CDR3: CASSLYGRIATNEKLFF
DNA: TGTGCCAGCAGCTTATATGGCAGGATCGCAACTAATGAAAAACTGTTTTTT
size: -
length: 17
J: TRBJ1-4
V: TRBV7-9
D: -

CDR3: CASSLDELQETQYF
DNA: TGTGCCAGCAGCTTAGATGAACTACAAGAGACCCAGTACTTC
size: -
length: 14
J: TRBJ2-5
V: TRBV11-3
D: -

CDR3: CASKTGTGAYEQYF
DNA: TGTGCCAGCAAAACCGGGACTGGAGCCTACGAGCAGTACTTC
size: -
length: 14
J: TRBJ2-7
V: TRBV2
D: -

CDR3: CASSFRAEGETQYF
DNA: TGTGCCAGCAGCTTCAGAGCGGAGGGGGAGACCCAGTACTTC
size: -
length: 14
J: TRBJ2-5
V: TRBV7-9
D: -

CDR3: CASSVLAGGDEQFF
DNA: TGTGCCAGCAGCGTTCTAGCGGGGGGGGATGAGCAGTTCTTC
size: -
length: 14
J: TRBJ2-1
V: TRBV9
D: TRBD2

CDR3: CSVETSGRFPEQYF
DNA: TGCAGCGTTGAAACTAGCGGGAGGTTTCCCGAGCAGTACTTC
size: -
length: 14
J: TRBJ2-7
V: TRBV29-1
D: TRBD2

CDR3: CAWRGAYEQYF
DNA: TGTGCCTGGAGGGGGGCATACGAGCAGTACTTC
size: -
length: 11
J: TRBJ2-7
V: TRBV30
D: -

CDR3: CASSVTTNPGNTIYF
DNA: TGTGCCAGCAGTGTAACAACGAACCCTGGAAACACCATATATTTT
size: -
length: 15
J: TRBJ1-3
V: TRBV6-1
D: -

CDR3: CASSFRDYSGYEQYF
DNA: TGTGCCAGCAGTTTTAGGGACTATTCGGGCTACGAGCAGTACTTC
size: once
length: 15
J: TRBJ2-7
V: TRBV28
D: TRBD2

CDR3: CASSALIYTEAFF
DNA: TGTGCCAGCAGCGCCTTAATATACACTGAAGCTTTCTTT
size: many
length: 13
J: TRBJ1-1
V: TRBV9
D: -

CDR3: CAWSVLDTQYF
DNA: TGTGCCTGGAGTGTACTAGATACGCAGTATTTT
size: once
length: 11
J: TRBJ2-3
V: TRBV30
D: -

CDR3: CASSIGSLAGVNEQFF
DNA: TGTGCCAGTAGTATCGGGTCCCTAGCGGGGGTCAATGAGCAGTTCTTC
size: once
length: 16
J: TRBJ2-1
V: TRBV19
D: TRBD2

CDR3: CASSRLGTASSYEQYF
DNA: TGTGCCAGCAGTCGTTTGGGGACTGCCAGCTCCTACGAGCAGTACTTC
size: -
length: 16
J: TRBJ2-7
V: TRBV6-6
D: -

CDR3: CASSLTGNTEAFF
DNA: TGTGCCAGCAGCTTGACAGGGAACACTGAAGCTTTCTTT
size: -
length: 13
J: TRBJ1-1
V: TRBV6-4
D: -

CDR3: CAISPNWTAAEYNEQFF
DNA: TGTGCCATCAGTCCAAACTGGACAGCAGCTGAGTACAATGAGCAGTTCTTC
size: -
length: 17
J: TRBJ2-1
V: TRBV10-3
D: -

CDR3: CATSRSGGYTLHF
DNA: TGTGCCACCAGCAGATCAGGGGGTTACACCCTCCACTTT
size: -
length: 13
J: TRBJ1-6
V: TRBV15
D: TRBD1

CDR3: CACRLVTGNTIYF
DNA: TGTGCCTGTAGACTGGTGACGGGAAACACCATATATTTT
size: -
length: 13
J: TRBJ1-3
V: TRBV30
D: -

CDR3: CASSPIGGRMQLGQYF
DNA: TGCGCCAGCAGCCCCATAGGGGGCAGGATGCAACTGGGGCAGTACTTC
size: once
length: 16
J: TRBJ2-7
V: TRBV4-1
D: TRBD1

CDR3: CASSQFLAGYSSYNEQFF
DNA: TGTGCCAGCAGCCAATTCCTAGCGGGTTACAGCTCCTACAATGAGCAGTTCTTC
size: -
length: 18
J: TRBJ2-1
V: TRBV14
D: TRBD2

CDR3: CASSDTSGSNTGELFF
DNA: TGTGCCAGTAGTGATACTAGCGGGTCAAACACCGGGGAGCTGTTTTTT
size: -
length: 16
J: TRBJ2-2
V: TRBV19
D: TRBD2

CDR3: CASSQVTGNIGYTF
DNA: TGCGCCAGCAGCCAAGTAACAGGGAATATAGGCTACACCTTC
size: -
length: 14
J: TRBJ1-2
V: TRBV4-1
D: -

CDR3: CAWSLSGSGEQFF
DNA: TGTGCCTGGAGTTTAAGCGGGAGCGGTGAGCAGTTCTTC
size: -
length: 13
J: TRBJ2-1
V: TRBV30
D: TRBD2

CDR3: CASSFNRVTEAFF
DNA: TGTGCCAGCAGCTTTAACAGGGTCACTGAAGCTTTCTTT
size: -
length: 13
J: TRBJ1-1
V: TRBV11-2
D: -

CDR3: CASSTDRGSTPLHF
DNA: TGTGCCAGCAGTACGGACAGGGGCTCGACACCCCTCCACTTT
size: -
length: 14
J: TRBJ1-6
V: TRBV28
D: TRBD1

CDR3: CASSPLAGNSYEQYF
DNA: TGCGCCAGCAGCCCCTTAGCGGGAAACTCCTACGAGCAGTACTTC
size: -
length: 15
J: TRBJ2-7
V: TRBV5-1
D: TRBD2

CDR3: CASRTGQGNSPLHF
DNA: TGTGCCAGCAGGACGGGACAGGGAAACTCACCCCTCCACTTT
size: -
length: 14
J: TRBJ1-6
V: TRBV2
D: TRBD1

CDR3: CASSQLFGTREETQYF
DNA: TGTGCCAGCAGCCAATTGTTCGGGACTAGGGAAGAGACCCAGTACTTC
size: -
length: 16
J: TRBJ2-5
V: TRBV14
D: TRBD2

CDR3: CASSLGVVRASHPTEAFF
DNA: TGTGCCAGCAGCTTAGGGGTTGTCAGGGCCAGCCATCCCACTGAAGCTTTCTTT
size: -
length: 18
J: TRBJ1-1
V: TRBV7-8
D: -

CDR3: CASSEADRDTQYF
DNA: TGTGCCAGCAGTGAAGCGGACAGAGATACGCAGTATTTT
size: -
length: 13
J: TRBJ2-3
V: TRBV2
D: -